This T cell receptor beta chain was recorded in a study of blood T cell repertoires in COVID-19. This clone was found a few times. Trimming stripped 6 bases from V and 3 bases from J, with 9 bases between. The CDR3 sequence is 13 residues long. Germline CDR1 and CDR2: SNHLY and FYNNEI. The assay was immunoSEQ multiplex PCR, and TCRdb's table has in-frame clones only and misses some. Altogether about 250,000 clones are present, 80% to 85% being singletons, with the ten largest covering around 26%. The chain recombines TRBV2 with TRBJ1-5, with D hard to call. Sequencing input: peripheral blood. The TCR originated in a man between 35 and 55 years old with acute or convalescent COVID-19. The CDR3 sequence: CASSATLNQPQHF. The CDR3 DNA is TGTGCCAGCAGCGCTACCCTCAATCAGCCCCAGCATTTT.